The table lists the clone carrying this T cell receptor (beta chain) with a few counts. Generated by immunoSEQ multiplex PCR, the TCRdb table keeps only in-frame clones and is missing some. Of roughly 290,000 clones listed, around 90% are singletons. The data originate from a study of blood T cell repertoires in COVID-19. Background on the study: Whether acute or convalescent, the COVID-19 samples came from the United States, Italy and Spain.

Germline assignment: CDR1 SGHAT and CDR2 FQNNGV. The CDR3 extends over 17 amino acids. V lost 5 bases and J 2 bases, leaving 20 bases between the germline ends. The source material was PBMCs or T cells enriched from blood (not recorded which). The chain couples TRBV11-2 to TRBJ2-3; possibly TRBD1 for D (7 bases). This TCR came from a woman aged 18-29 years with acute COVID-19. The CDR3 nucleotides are TGTGCCAGCAGCCCCCAGACAGGGACTCGTTTCACAGATACGCAGTATTTT. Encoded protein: CASSPQTGTRFTDTQYF. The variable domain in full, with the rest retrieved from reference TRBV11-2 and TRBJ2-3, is EAGVAQSPRYKIIEKRQSVAFWCNPISGHATLYWYQQILGQGPKLLIQFQNNGVVDDSQLPKDRFSAERLKGVDSTLKIQPAKLEDSAVYLCASSPQTGTRFTDTQYFGPGTRLTVL.